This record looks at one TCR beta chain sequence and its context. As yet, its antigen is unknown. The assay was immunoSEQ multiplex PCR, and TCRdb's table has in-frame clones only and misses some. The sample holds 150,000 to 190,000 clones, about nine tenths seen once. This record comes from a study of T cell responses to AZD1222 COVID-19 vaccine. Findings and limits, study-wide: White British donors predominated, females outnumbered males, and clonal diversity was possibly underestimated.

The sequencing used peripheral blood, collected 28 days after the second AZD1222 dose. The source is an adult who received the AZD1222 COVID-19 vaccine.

The CDR3 spells CATSVSRQKQETQYF. CDR3 DNA: TGTGCCACCAGCGTAAGCCGTCAGAAACAAGAGACCCAGTACTTC. V gene TRBV15 combines with J gene TRBJ2-5; D gene unclear. The CDR3 extends over 15 amino acids. Germline V lookup: CDR1 LNHNV, CDR2 YYDKDF (reference sequence). Trimming took 5 bases from V and 2 from J, leaving 15 bases between them.